This T cell receptor (beta chain) was sequenced in a study of T cells after posttransplantation cyclophosphamide. Broader study findings: Blood and skin or GI T cell repertoires showed limited TRB overlap. Donor CD8+ memory clones often dominated recipient blood repertoires at later times. Recipient CMV seropositivity and CMV reactivation strongly tracked TRB clonality.

Comment on this clone: Antigen: not known.

The related graft donor's blood sample was taken on the day of bone marrow donation. Libraries were prepared by immunoSEQ multiplex PCR; TCRdb keeps only in-frame clonotypes and omits some of them. The sample gives about 66,000 clones, 85% to 95% of which show up once; about 3% is in the top ten. CDR1 ENHRY and CDR2 SYGVKD come from the germline V gene. The CDR3 contains 16 residues. V lost 7 bases to trimming and J lost 7 bases; unmatched junction nucleotides: 16. J is TRBJ2-7 and V is TRBV10-3, with TRBD2 identical over 10 bases. The specimen was PBMCs. The sequence was obtained from a woman aged 30 to 39 in good health and a related stem cell transplant donor. The CDR3 is CAIKEGGAGGSEEQYF. The CDR3 coding sequence is TGTGCCATCAAGGAAGGCGGAGCGGGGGGGTCCGAAGAGCAGTACTTC.